Following are 23 T cell receptor beta chains from one sample sequenced in a study of shared clonotypes between healthy human individuals. Measured with immunoSEQ multiplex PCR; TCRdb has only the in-frame clones, and not every one. This sample carries more than 600,000 clones, roughly 94% of them seen once, and the ten largest clones take approximately 25%. CD45RO-negative, CCR7-selected cells formed the naive CD8 fraction, which excluded terminally differentiated effector memory CD45RA+ cells. The sequencing sample was made of naive CD8+ T cells sorted from blood. The origin of the receptors is a man aged 25 to 45 in good health.

This chain links TRBV6-1 with TRBJ2-1; TRBD2 aligns across 11 bases. There are 15 residues in the CDR3. The ends lost 6 bases at V and 4 bases at J; junction bases unmatched: 5. CDR1 MNHNS and CDR2 SASEGT come from the germline V gene. CDR3 residues: CASSLTSGEYNEQFF. CDR3 nucleotides: TGTGCCAGCAGCTTGACTAGCGGGGAATACAATGAGCAGTTCTTC.

In DNA, the CDR3 is TGTGCCAGCAGCTTACCGGGACAGCCCCCCTACGAGCAGTACTTC. This codes for CASSLPGQPPYEQYF. This chain links TRBV7-9 with TRBJ2-7; 7 nucleotides agree with TRBD1. This CDR3 comprises 15 residues. Per germline, CDR1 SEHNR and CDR2 FQNEAQ (reference sequence). Losses at the gene ends were 2 bases for V and 2 bases for J; bases not matched to a gene: 6.

The chain couples TRBV4-1 to TRBJ2-1, with no clear D. The germline V gene encodes CDR1 MGHRA and CDR2 YSYEKL. Trimming shortened V by 1 base and J by 7 bases, and 8 bases separated the two germline ends. The CDR3 length is 13 residues. The CDR3 DNA reads TGCGCCAGCAGCCAAGTTATGAGGAATGAGCAGTTCTTC. It codes for CASSQVMRNEQFF.

Concerning this clone: This sample includes further DNA sequences coding for the same CDR3. The V and J genes are TRBV5-1 and TRBJ2-3; D is perhaps TRBD1 (6 bases). V dropped 1 base and J dropped 3 bases, with 9 bases sitting between them. Germline V gene sequence: CDR1 SGHRS, CDR2 YFSETQ. The CDR3 has 14 amino acids. CDR3 region: CASSLTGFTDTQYF. In DNA, the CDR3 is TGCGCCAGCAGCTTGACAGGGTTTACAGATACGCAGTATTTT.

This chain connects TRBV7-2 to TRBJ2-7; 9 bases are shared with TRBD2. Germline values: CDR1 SGHTA, CDR2 FQGNSA. V gave up 2 bases and J gave up 3 bases; unmatched junction bases: 5. This CDR3 has 15 amino acids. CDR3 sequence (DNA): TGTGCCAGCAGCTTATCGACTAGCGGTTACTACGAGCAGTACTTC. Translation: CASSLSTSGYYEQYF.

The rearrangement uses TRBV9 and TRBJ2-1, with 12 bases lining up with TRBD2. This CDR3 is 16 amino acids long. Germline V gene data show CDR1 as SGDLS and CDR2 as YYNGEE. V was clipped by 0 bases and J by 7 bases; unmatched bases: 5. Here the CDR3 DNA reads TGTGCCAGCAGCGTAGAAGGACTAGCGGGACCTAATGAGCAGTTCTTC. Its protein is CASSVEGLAGPNEQFF.

This clone was counted only a few times. This sequence joins TRBV20-1 and TRBJ2-1; D is undetermined. Germline lookup yields CDR1 DFQATT and CDR2 SNEGSKA (reference sequence). V lost 4 bases, J lost 5 bases, and 6 bases lay in between. The CDR3 spans 11 residues. CDR3 protein: CSAINHNEQFF. The CDR3 DNA reads TGCAGTGCTATTAACCACAATGAGCAGTTCTTC.

CDR3 protein: CASSLTGSADTQYF. DNA for the CDR3: TGTGCCAGCAGTTTAACCGGGAGCGCAGATACGCAGTATTTT. The V and J genes are TRBV28 and TRBJ2-3; perhaps TRBD2 as D (6 bases). Trimming removed 2 bases from V and 4 bases from J, with 10 bases in between. This CDR3 is 14 amino acids long. The germline CDR1 and CDR2 sequences are MDHEN and SYDVKM.

V and J are TRBV7-2 and TRBJ2-7; D may be TRBD1 (5 bases). The germline V gene encodes CDR1 SGHTA and CDR2 FQGNSA. With 6 bases removed from V and 4 bases from J, the gap between germline ends came to 16 bases. The CDR3 extends over 14 amino acids. CDR3 coding DNA: TGTGCCAGCAGTTCCGATGTGGGGCCTTACGAGCAGTACTTC. Amino acid sequence: CASSSDVGPYEQYF.

The chain uses TRBV11-1 and TRBJ2-7; tentatively, D is TRBD2 (7 bases). This CDR3 spans 18 amino acids. Germline V lookup: CDR1 SGHAT, CDR2 FQDESV (reference sequence). V dropped 8 bases and J dropped 4 bases, with 30 bases sitting between them. CDR3 bases: TGTGCCAGCTTCGGTGGGGATCGAGCGGGACACCCTCCGTACGAGCAGTACTTC. Amino acid sequence: CASFGGDRAGHPPYEQYF.

The rearrangement links TRBV2 to TRBJ1-1; D not certain. The V and J ends lost 5 bases and 2 bases respectively, with 12 bases between them. This CDR3 comprises 14 residues. Germline CDR1 reads SNHLY; CDR2 reads FYNNEI. The CDR3 is CASSLKAYNTEAFF. CDR3 coding DNA: TGTGCCAGCAGTTTAAAAGCTTATAACACTGAAGCTTTCTTT.

V and J are TRBV4-1 and TRBJ2-1; TRBD2 agrees at 8 bases. CDR1 MGHRA and CDR2 YSYEKL come from the germline V gene. V dropped 1 base and J dropped 0; count of bases not matched to a gene: 11. CDR3 size: 19 residues. DNA of the CDR3: TGCGCCAGCAGCCAAGTCTCCCCAAGAAGCGGGAGCTCCTACAATGAGCAGTTCTTC. This encodes CASSQVSPRSGSSYNEQFF.

The rearrangement joins TRBV27 to TRBJ2-7, with 9 nucleotides matching TRBD1. From germline, CDR1 is MNHEY and CDR2 SMNVEV (reference sequence). This CDR3 is 18 amino acids long. Trimming at V came to 3 bases and at J to 3 bases, leaving 15 bases not matched to a gene. CDR3 amino acids: CASSFDQVRLDRGYEQYF. The CDR3 bases are TGTGCCAGCAGTTTTGATCAGGTCCGACTGGACAGGGGCTACGAGCAGTACTTC.

Points on this clone: Other DNA sequences from this sample encode an identical CDR3 as well. The CDR3 is CASRSGNQPQHF. CDR3 coding DNA: TGTGCCAGCAGATCTGGCAATCAGCCCCAGCATTTT. The V gene is TRBV27, the J gene TRBJ1-5; D is ambiguous. The germline V and J ends were trimmed by 6 bases and 2 bases, with 5 bases remaining between them. The CDR3 is 12 amino acids. The V gene's germline CDR1 is MNHEY and CDR2 SMNVEV (reference sequence).

The chain carries TRBV6-6 and TRBJ1-4, with TRBD1 identical over 8 bases. Germline CDR1 reads MNHNY; CDR2 reads SVGAGI (reference sequence). The CDR3 loop spans 15 amino acids. Trimming removed 5 bases from V and 8 bases from J; junction bases left unmatched: 10. The CDR3 nucleotides read TGTGCCAGCAGTCTGCAGGGGGCGAAGGGGGAAAAACTGTTTTTT. Translation gives CASSLQGAKGEKLFF.

This sequence joins TRBV7-9 and TRBJ2-3; TRBD2 aligns across 8 bases. V lost 1 base, J lost 4 bases, and 7 bases stayed unmatched. Per germline, CDR1 SEHNR and CDR2 FQNEAQ (reference sequence). The CDR3 has 16 residues. CDR3: CASSLGTAGDPDTQYF. In nucleotides, the CDR3 is TGTGCCAGCAGCTTAGGGACAGCGGGAGATCCAGATACGCAGTATTTT.

The chain combines TRBV15 with TRBJ2-7; 8 bases agree with TRBD1. Germline CDR1 LNHNV, CDR2 YYDKDF (reference sequence). With V trimmed by 5 bases and J by 7 bases, 16 bases remained unmatched. There are 16 residues in the CDR3. CDR3: CATSGSLAQGAWEQYF. The CDR3 DNA follows: TGTGCCACCAGCGGGAGTTTAGCTCAGGGGGCGTGGGAGCAGTACTTC.

V usage is TRBV9 and J usage is TRBJ2-7; maybe TRBD1 (5 bases). Per germline, CDR1 SGDLS and CDR2 YYNGEE. Trimming cost V 4 bases and J 0 bases, with 17 bases left between them. The CDR3 runs to 16 residues. The CDR3 nucleotides read TGTGCCAGCAGCTCTACTACAGGTCCTCCCTCCTACGAGCAGTACTTC. It is translated as CASSSTTGPPSYEQYF.

The rearrangement uses TRBV7-9 and TRBJ1-4; no clear D gene. CDR3 length equals 13 residues. The ends were cut back, 3 bases at V and 6 bases at J, with 8 bases in the middle. Germline values: CDR1 SEHNR, CDR2 FQNEAQ (reference sequence). CDR3 sequence reads: CASSFSWDEKLFF. CDR3 DNA: TGTGCCAGCAGCTTTAGCTGGGATGAAAAACTGTTTTTT.

The chain couples TRBV29-1 to TRBJ2-7, with D possibly being TRBD2 (6 bases). CDR1 is SQVTM and CDR2 is ANQGSEA in the germline V gene. The CDR3 is made up of 12 amino acids. V was clipped by 4 bases and J by 3 bases, with 10 bases between them. For the CDR3, the DNA is TGCAGCGTTGCTGACGGGAGCTACGAGCAGTACTTC. This sequence encodes CSVADGSYEQYF.

V and J are TRBV5-1 and TRBJ2-1, with 10 nucleotides matching TRBD1. Germline V CDR1 and CDR2: SGHRS, YFSETQ. The CDR3 sequence is 14 residues long. Trimming cost V 4 bases and J 7 bases; bases outside gene matches: 5. CDR3 bases: TGCGCCAGCAGCGACGGACAGGGGGTTAATGAGCAGTTCTTC. Translating it yields CASSDGQGVNEQFF.

The rearrangement links TRBV29-1 to TRBJ2-7; tentatively, D is TRBD2 (7 bases). V was trimmed by 5 bases and J by 4 bases, leaving 12 bases between them. Per the germline V gene, CDR1 is SQVTM and CDR2 is ANQGSEA. CDR3 length equals 12 residues. This chain's CDR3 is CSVQQGGYEQYF. The CDR3 DNA reads as TGCAGCGTTCAACAGGGAGGGTACGAGCAGTACTTC.

The rearrangement uses TRBV6-5 and TRBJ1-2; possible D gene TRBD1, 5 bases. The CDR3 is 14 amino acids. The germline V gene encodes CDR1 MNHEY and CDR2 SVGAGI. Trimming shortened V by 2 bases and J by 3 bases, and 10 bases separated the two germline ends. The CDR3 loop is CASSYGALDYGYTF. The DNA for the CDR3 is TGTGCCAGCAGTTACGGGGCATTAGACTATGGCTACACCTTC.